This T cell receptor beta chain came from a study of CD8+CD57+ T cells in acquired aplastic anemia. Turning to the study itself: An average of roughly 2.9 ug of DNA was obtained from sorted CD4+ and CD8+ cells.

Study outcomes and limitations: It was found that almost 30 CD8+ CDR3 sequences were shared between patients and controls. CD8+ Simpson's diversity did not differ significantly between patients and controls.

On this clonotype itself: What it binds is unknown.

This CDR3 has 13 residues. Germline V CDR1 and CDR2: DFQATT, SNEGSKA (reference sequence). The junction had 3 bases not matched to a gene; V was cut back by 1 base and J by 3 bases. TCR beta VDJ and CDR3 profiles were obtained from a genomic DNA template. Via MiXCR, TCRdb re-called the reads, giving one row per CDR3 protein. The table shows a few hundred thousand distinct CDR3 sequences, with approximately 57% occurring only once. The chain employs TRBV20-1 and TRBJ2-7; 7 nucleotides align to TRBD2. This clonotype was obtained from a human donor in good health. Sequenced input: sorted CD4+, CD8+, or CD8+CD57+ T cells (not recorded which) from PBMCs. The CDR3 DNA sequence: TGCAGTGCTAGAGGTGGGGGGGTCTACGAGCAGTACTTC. This encodes CSARGGGVYEQYF.